The 25 T cell receptor beta chains listed next were all sequenced from one sample in a study of cytomegalovirus exposure and HLA in healthy donors. PCR was performed using 60 Vbeta and 13 Jbeta primers. Clones were read by immunoSEQ multiplex PCR, and TCRdb kept only the in-frame ones, dropping some. The clone table shows tens of thousands of clones, with the ten largest holding roughly a sixth. The sequencing sample was made of PBMCs. The source is a male donor in good health and CMV-seronegative.

In regard to this clone: Germline is not matched at one junction end, which may reflect a read error. The gene calls are TRBV7-7 and TRBJ2-1; D is unresolved. The CDR3 has 13 amino acids. Germline V gene lookup returns CDR1 SSHAT and CDR2 FNYEAQ (reference sequence). The CDR3 nucleotides are TGTGCTAGCAGCTTAGACAACCACAATGAGCAGTTCTTC. Its translation: CASSLDNHNEQFF.

This sequence joins TRBV6-5 and TRBJ2-7; 13 nucleotides align to TRBD2. V was pared by 0 bases and J by 7 bases, with 3 bases of the junction left unmatched. The CDR3 length is 15 residues. The germline V gene encodes CDR1 MNHEY and CDR2 SVGAGI. Here the CDR3 DNA reads TGTGCCAGCAGTTACTCAACTAGCGGGGGGGAAGAGCAGTACTTC. Residues: CASSYSTSGGEEQYF.

The CDR3 region has the DNA TGTGCCTGGACAGGCTACACAGATACGCAGTATTTT. Translation: CAWTGYTDTQYF. The J gene is TRBJ2-3, the V gene TRBV30; unclear D gene. The germline CDR1 and CDR2 sequences are GTSNPN and SVGIG (reference sequence). The CDR3 runs 12 residues. V was shortened by 4 bases and J by 2 bases, with 7 bases between the two germline ends. The full variable domain, in which reference TRBV30 and TRBJ2-3 provide the parts outside the CDR3, is SQTIHQWPATLVQPVGSPLSLECTVEGTSNPNLYWYRQAAGRGLQLLFYSVGIGQISSEVPQNLSASRPQDRQFILSSKKLLLSDSGFYLCAWTGYTDTQYFGPGTRLTVL.

V and J are TRBV14 and TRBJ2-2; TRBD1 matches 11 bases. With V trimmed by 4 bases and J by 6 bases, 7 bases remained unmatched. This CDR3 is built from 16 residues. The germline V gene has CDR1 SGHDN and CDR2 FVKESK. The CDR3: CASSPRDRGGSGELFF. DNA of the CDR3: TGTGCCAGCAGCCCCCGGGACAGGGGGGGTTCCGGGGAGCTGTTTTTT.

The chain has TRBV9 and TRBJ1-5; maybe TRBD1 (5 bases). The CDR3 spans 14 residues. Trimming cost V 1 base and J 6 bases, with 11 bases left between them. Looked up from germline, CDR1 is SGDLS and CDR2 is YYNGEE. CDR3 nucleotide sequence: TGTGCCAGCAGCGTAACCGACAGAAGTCAGCCCCAGCATTTT. Encoded protein: CASSVTDRSQPQHF.

The rearrangement uses TRBV9 and TRBJ2-5; 8 bases match TRBD2. Germline loops: CDR1 SGDLS, CDR2 YYNGEE. J was trimmed by 4 bases and V by 0 bases; bases with no gene match: 5. CDR3 length: 15 amino acids. CDR3 nucleotide sequence: TGTGCCAGCAGCGTAGCGGGGGGGGTCGTAGAGACCCAGTACTTC. Translating it yields CASSVAGGVVETQYF.

The chain carries TRBV6-5 and TRBJ1-4, with TRBD1 as a possible D gene (6 bases). The germline gives CDR1 MNHEY, CDR2 SVGAGI. V lost 4 bases, J lost 3 bases, and 12 bases lay in between. CDR3 size: 15 residues. This chain's CDR3 is CASSWRGRANEKLFF. The CDR3 region has the DNA TGTGCCAGCAGTTGGAGGGGGAGGGCTAATGAAAAACTGTTTTTT.

This chain uses TRBV5-1 with TRBJ2-3; D is perhaps TRBD1 (6 bases). Germline V gives CDR1 SGHRS, CDR2 YFSETQ. There are 15 residues in the CDR3. Trimming removed 5 bases from V and 1 base from J, with 14 bases in between. This CDR3 is CASSYRASRTDTQYF. CDR3 DNA sequence: TGCGCCAGCAGTTACAGGGCCTCTCGCACAGATACGCAGTATTTT.

With respect to this clone: This same CDR3 is encoded by further DNA sequences in the sample. This chain connects TRBV30 to TRBJ1-1; perhaps TRBD1 as D (5 bases). Trimming pared 3 bases from V and 1 base from J, leaving 9 bases between. Germline CDR1 and CDR2: GTSNPN and SVGIG (reference sequence). The CDR3 runs 13 residues. The CDR3 spells CAWSDTGNTEAFF. In DNA, the CDR3 is TGTGCCTGGAGCGATACAGGGAACACTGAAGCTTTCTTT.

CDR3 DNA sequence: TGCGCCAGCAGTTCCGACACTTACTCCTACGAGCAGTACTTC. The encoded protein is CASSSDTYSYEQYF. J is TRBJ2-7 and V is TRBV5-1; D is ambiguous. The length of the CDR3 is 14 residues. With 5 bases removed from V and 0 bases from J, the gap between germline ends came to 12 bases. CDR1 and CDR2 (germline): SGHRS, YFSETQ.

DNA for the CDR3: TGTGCCAGTAGTCGGGAGACCCAGTACTTC. Residues: CASSRETQYF. The gene calls are TRBV19 and TRBJ2-5; D gene unclear. The germline V and J ends were trimmed by 5 bases and 5 bases, with 3 bases remaining between them. CDR1 and CDR2 (germline): LNHDA, SQIVND (reference sequence). The CDR3 sequence is 10 residues long.

The V and J genes are TRBV18 and TRBJ1-1; weak D call: TRBD1 (5 bases). Germline values: CDR1 KGHSH, CDR2 LQKENI. With 4 bases removed from V and 1 base from J, the gap between germline ends came to 7 bases. The CDR3 runs to 13 residues. The CDR3 nucleotides read TGTGCCAGCTCACTCGACAGGAACACTGAAGCTTTCTTT. Residues: CASSLDRNTEAFF.

The chain links TRBV6-1 to TRBJ2-3, with TRBD1 matching over 7 bases. Germline loops: CDR1 MNHNS, CDR2 SASEGT. V was clipped by 4 bases and J by 1 base; unmatched bases: 11. The CDR3 is 17 residues long. The CDR3 DNA follows: TGTGCCAGCAGTGCCGGGACAGCCTATGGAGGCACAGATACGCAGTATTTT. Translated, it gives CASSAGTAYGGTDTQYF.

Worth noting for this clone: The sample holds other DNA sequences that translate to the same CDR3. The genes are TRBV25-1 and TRBJ1-1; 12 positions agree with TRBD1. V lost 7 bases, J lost 5 bases, and 8 bases stayed unmatched. This CDR3 contains 15 residues. The germline V gene encodes CDR1 MGHDK and CDR2 SYGVNS. The CDR3 spells CASKGQGAEGTEAFF. DNA for the CDR3: TGTGCCAGCAAGGGACAGGGGGCAGAGGGGACTGAAGCTTTCTTT.

The chain combines TRBV7-6 with TRBJ1-2; 9 nucleotides agree with TRBD1. V dropped 1 base and J dropped 2; count of bases not matched to a gene: 5. The CDR3 extends over 16 amino acids. In germline, CDR1 is SGHVS, CDR2 FNYEAQ. The CDR3 region is CASSLGDRVPNYGYTF. The CDR3 DNA is TGTGCCAGCAGCTTAGGGGACAGGGTGCCCAACTATGGCTACACCTTC.

The V and J genes are TRBV5-6 and TRBJ1-6; TRBD1 matches at 9 bases. The CDR3 runs 19 residues. The V and J ends lost 4 bases and 0 bases, in that order; junction bases with no gene match: 11. The germline V gene encodes CDR1 SGHDT and CDR2 YYEEEE. The CDR3 region has the DNA TGTGCCAGCAGCGTCGGACAGGGGTCGGCCAGCTCCTATAATTCACCCCTCCACTTT. Protein product: CASSVGQGSASSYNSPLHF.

This chain joins TRBV5-6 and TRBJ2-7; D perhaps matches TRBD1 (6 bases). This CDR3 is 17 amino acids long. Trimming stripped 0 bases from V and 1 base from J, with 17 bases between. The germline gives CDR1 SGHDT, CDR2 YYEEEE. CDR3 coding DNA: TGTGCCAGCAGCTTGGACCTAAGCGAAGACAGGTCCTACGAGCAGTACTTC. Translated: CASSLDLSEDRSYEQYF.

The chain has TRBV4-2 and TRBJ2-7, with 9 bases aligning to TRBD1. The CDR3 spans 14 residues. Germline CDR1 is LGHNA and CDR2 is YNFKEQ. V was clipped by 2 bases and J by 5 bases; unmatched bases: 4. CDR3 sequence (DNA): TGTGCCAGCAGCCAAACAGGGGGCTCAGACGAGCAGTACTTC. It yields the protein CASSQTGGSDEQYF.

The chain links TRBV10-3 to TRBJ2-5; TRBD2 matches at 7 bases. V lost 10 bases, J lost 4 bases, and 12 bases stayed unmatched. The CDR3 is 14 amino acids. Germline assignment: CDR1 ENHRY and CDR2 SYGVKD. The CDR3 spells CATSVSGGIETQYF. The CDR3 nucleotides are TGTGCCACTTCCGTTTCGGGGGGAATAGAGACCCAGTACTTC.

The genes are TRBV25-1 and TRBJ1-4; D remains unclear. Trimming took off 2 bases at V and 2 bases at J, with 9 bases between the two ends. The germline V gene has CDR1 MGHDK and CDR2 SYGVNS. The CDR3 is 15 residues long. CDR3 region: CASSEATGTNEKLFF. The CDR3 DNA is TGTGCCAGCAGTGAAGCCACCGGGACTAATGAAAAACTGTTTTTT.

CDR3 loop: CASSVGGGSYGYTF. In nucleotides, the CDR3 is TGTGCCAGCAGCGTAGGAGGTGGGTCCTATGGCTACACCTTC. The rearrangement joins TRBV9 to TRBJ1-2; no clear D. V lost 0 bases and J lost 4, with 10 bases in between. The CDR3 has 14 amino acids. The V gene's germline CDR1 is SGDLS and CDR2 YYNGEE.

As to this clone: The junction and the germline gene differ at one end; a read error may be behind it. This chain connects TRBV27 to TRBJ1-6; D gene ambiguous. The CDR3 covers 18 residues. Per the germline V gene, CDR1 is MNHEY and CDR2 is SMNVEV (reference sequence). The CDR3 DNA reads TGTGCCAGCAGTTTATCGAAGGGCGGGAACTCCAATAATTCACCCCTCCACTTT. It codes for CASSLSKGGNSNNSPLHF.

J is TRBJ1-6 and V is TRBV9; tentatively, D is TRBD1 (6 bases). This CDR3 has 15 residues. Germline-derived CDR1 and CDR2 are SGDLS and YYNGEE. The V gene lost 4 bases and the J gene lost 8 bases, with 16 bases spanning the gap. CDR3 in amino acids: CASSTGTNQHSPLHF. CDR3 DNA: TGTGCCAGCAGCACCGGGACAAACCAGCATTCACCCCTCCACTTT. The full variable domain, rest sourced from reference TRBV9 and TRBJ1-6, is DSGVTQTPKHLITATGQRVTLRCSPRSGDLSVYWYQQSLDQGLQFLIQYYNGEERAKGNILERFSAQQFPDLHSELNLSSLELGDSALYFCASSTGTNQHSPLHFGNGTRLTVT.

This rearrangement joins TRBV4-3 to TRBJ2-5; TRBD1 agrees at 10 bases. The junction had 8 bases not matched to a gene; V was cut back by 4 bases and J by 3 bases. Germline V gives CDR1 LGHNA, CDR2 YSLEER. The CDR3 has 16 amino acids. The CDR3 DNA sequence: TGCGCCAGCAGCCGAAGCTCCGGGACAGGGGAAGAGACCCAGTACTTC. Translation gives CASSRSSGTGEETQYF.

The CDR3 is CASSFGTGDGQPQHF. The CDR3 DNA reads as TGTGCCAGCAGCTTCGGGACAGGGGATGGACAGCCCCAGCATTTT. V usage is TRBV7-6 and J usage is TRBJ1-5; 10 bases are a match to TRBD1. Germline CDR1 is SGHVS and CDR2 is FNYEAQ. CDR3 length: 15 residues. The ends lost 3 bases at V and 7 bases at J; junction bases unmatched: 6.